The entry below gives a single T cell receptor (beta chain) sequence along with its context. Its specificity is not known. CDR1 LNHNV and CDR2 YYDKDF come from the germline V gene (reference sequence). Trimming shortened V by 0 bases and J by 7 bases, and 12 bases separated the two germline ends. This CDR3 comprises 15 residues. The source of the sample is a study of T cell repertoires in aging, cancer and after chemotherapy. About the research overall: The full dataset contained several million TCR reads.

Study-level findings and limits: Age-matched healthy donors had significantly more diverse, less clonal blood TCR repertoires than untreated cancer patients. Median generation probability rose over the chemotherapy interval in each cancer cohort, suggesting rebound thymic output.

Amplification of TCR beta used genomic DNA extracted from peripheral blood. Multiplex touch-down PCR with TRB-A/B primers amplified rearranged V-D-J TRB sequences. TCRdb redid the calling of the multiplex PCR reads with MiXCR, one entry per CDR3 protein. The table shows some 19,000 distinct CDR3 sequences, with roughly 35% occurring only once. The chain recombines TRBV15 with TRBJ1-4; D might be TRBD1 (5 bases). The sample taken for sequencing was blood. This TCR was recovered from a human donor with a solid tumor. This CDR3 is CATSRDRVLVEKLFF. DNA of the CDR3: TGTGCCACCAGCAGAGACAGGGTTTTAGTTGAAAAACTGTTTTTT.